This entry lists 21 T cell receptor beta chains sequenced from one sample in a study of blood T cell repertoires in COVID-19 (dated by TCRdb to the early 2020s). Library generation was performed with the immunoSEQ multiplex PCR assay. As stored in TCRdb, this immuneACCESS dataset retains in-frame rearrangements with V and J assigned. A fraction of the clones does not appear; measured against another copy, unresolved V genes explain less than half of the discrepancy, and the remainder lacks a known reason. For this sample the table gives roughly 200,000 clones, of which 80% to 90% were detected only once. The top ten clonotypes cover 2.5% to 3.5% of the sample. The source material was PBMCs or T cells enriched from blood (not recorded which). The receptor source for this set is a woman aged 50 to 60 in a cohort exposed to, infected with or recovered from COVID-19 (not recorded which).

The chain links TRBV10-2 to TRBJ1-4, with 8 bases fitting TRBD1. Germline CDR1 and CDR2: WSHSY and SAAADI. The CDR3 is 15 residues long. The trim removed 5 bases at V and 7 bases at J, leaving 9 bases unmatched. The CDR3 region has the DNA TGCGCCAGCAGTTCCAGGGGGCGCGAGGGTGAAAAACTGTTTTTT. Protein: CASSSRGREGEKLFF.

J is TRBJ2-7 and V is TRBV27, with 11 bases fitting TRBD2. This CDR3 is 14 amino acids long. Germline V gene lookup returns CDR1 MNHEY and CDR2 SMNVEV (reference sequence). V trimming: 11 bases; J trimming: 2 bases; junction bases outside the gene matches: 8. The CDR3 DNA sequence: TGTGCCTCGACCGGGACTAGCGGAGCCTACGAGCAGTACTTC. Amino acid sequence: CASTGTSGAYEQYF.

CDR3 region: CASSHGGLAVNEQFF. For the CDR3, the DNA is TGTGCCAGCAGCCACGGAGGACTAGCCGTAAATGAGCAGTTCTTC. The J gene is TRBJ2-1, the V gene TRBV7-2; 8 bases align to TRBD2. Germline CDR1 and CDR2: SGHTA and FQGNSA. This CDR3 has 15 residues. Unmatched junction bases numbered 10, after V lost 5 bases and J lost 7 bases.

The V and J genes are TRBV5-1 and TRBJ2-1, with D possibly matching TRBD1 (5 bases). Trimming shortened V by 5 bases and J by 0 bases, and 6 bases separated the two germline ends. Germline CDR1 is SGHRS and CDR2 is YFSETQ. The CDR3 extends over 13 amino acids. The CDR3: CASRQVSYNEQFF. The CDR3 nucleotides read TGCGCCAGCAGACAGGTCTCCTACAATGAGCAGTTCTTC.

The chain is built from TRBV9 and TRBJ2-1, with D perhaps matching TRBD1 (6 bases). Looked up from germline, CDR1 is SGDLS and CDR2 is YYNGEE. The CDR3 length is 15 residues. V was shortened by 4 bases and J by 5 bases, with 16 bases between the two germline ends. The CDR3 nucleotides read TGTGCCAGCAGCCCCGCCGGGACAATAAACAATGAGCAGTTCTTC. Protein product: CASSPAGTINNEQFF.

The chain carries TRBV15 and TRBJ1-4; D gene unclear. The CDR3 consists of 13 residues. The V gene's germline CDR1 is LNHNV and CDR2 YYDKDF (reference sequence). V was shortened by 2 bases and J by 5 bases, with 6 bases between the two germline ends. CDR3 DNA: TGTGCCACCAGCAGAAGCCGGAATGAAAAACTGTTTTTT. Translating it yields CATSRSRNEKLFF.

Written as DNA, the CDR3 is TGTGCCAGCAGCTTAAAGATTAGCGGGGGGACGCGGCGATCCTACAATGAGCAGTTCTTC. Residues: CASSLKISGGTRRSYNEQFF. V gene TRBV7-3 combines with J gene TRBJ2-1, with TRBD2 identical over 10 bases. With V trimmed by 1 base and J by 1 base, 13 bases remained unmatched. Germline-derived CDR1 and CDR2 are SGHTA and FQGTGA. This CDR3 has 20 amino acids.

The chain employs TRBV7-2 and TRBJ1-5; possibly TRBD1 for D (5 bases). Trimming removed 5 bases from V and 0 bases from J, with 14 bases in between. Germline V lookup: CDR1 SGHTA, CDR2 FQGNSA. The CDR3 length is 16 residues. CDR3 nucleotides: TGTGCCAGCAGCCCCCATCGGGGGTATAGCAATCAGCCCCAGCATTTT. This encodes CASSPHRGYSNQPQHF.

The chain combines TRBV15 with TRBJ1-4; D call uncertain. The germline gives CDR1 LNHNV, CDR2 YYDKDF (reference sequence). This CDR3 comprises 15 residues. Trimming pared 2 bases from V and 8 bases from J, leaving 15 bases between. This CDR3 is CATSRNLGSLEKLFF. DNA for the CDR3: TGTGCCACCAGCAGAAATCTGGGCAGTTTGGAAAAACTGTTTTTT.

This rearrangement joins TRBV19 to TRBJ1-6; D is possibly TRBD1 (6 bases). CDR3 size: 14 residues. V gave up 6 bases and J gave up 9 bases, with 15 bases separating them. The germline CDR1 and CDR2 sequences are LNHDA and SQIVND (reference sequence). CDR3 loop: CASSDTGYGSPLHF. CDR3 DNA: TGTGCCAGTAGCGACACAGGGTACGGTTCACCCCTCCACTTT.

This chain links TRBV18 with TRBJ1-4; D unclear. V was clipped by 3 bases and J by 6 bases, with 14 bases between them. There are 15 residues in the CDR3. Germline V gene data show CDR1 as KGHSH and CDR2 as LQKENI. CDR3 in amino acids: CASSPSGVRYEKLFF. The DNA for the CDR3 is TGTGCCAGCTCACCCTCCGGGGTGAGGTATGAAAAACTGTTTTTT. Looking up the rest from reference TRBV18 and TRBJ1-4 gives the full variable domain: NAGVMQNPRHLVRRRGQEARLRCSPMKGHSHVYWYRQLPEEGLKFMVYLQKENIIDESGMPKERFSAEFPKEGPSILRIQQVVRGDSAAYFCASSPSGVRYEKLFFGSGTQLSVL.

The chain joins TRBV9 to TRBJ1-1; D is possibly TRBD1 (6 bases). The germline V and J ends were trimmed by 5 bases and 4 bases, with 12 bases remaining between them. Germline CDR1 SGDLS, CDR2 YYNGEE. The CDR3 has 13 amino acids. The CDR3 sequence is CASSHRGSTEAFF. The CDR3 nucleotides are TGTGCCAGCAGTCATAGGGGGAGCACTGAAGCTTTCTTT.

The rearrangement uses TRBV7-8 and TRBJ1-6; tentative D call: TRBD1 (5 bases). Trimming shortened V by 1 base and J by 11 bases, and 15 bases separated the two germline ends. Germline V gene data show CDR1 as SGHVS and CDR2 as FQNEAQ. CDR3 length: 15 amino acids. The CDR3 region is CASSLGSGQGAPLHF. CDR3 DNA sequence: TGTGCCAGCAGCTTAGGTTCAGGGCAAGGGGCACCCCTCCACTTT.

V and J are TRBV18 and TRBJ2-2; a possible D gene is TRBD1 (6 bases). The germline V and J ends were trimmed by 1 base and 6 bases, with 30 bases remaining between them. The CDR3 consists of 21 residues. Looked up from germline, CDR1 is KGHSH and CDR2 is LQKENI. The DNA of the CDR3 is TGTGCCAGCTCACCACGGTTCGGTTCCCCCCTCGGCAGGGGATATCCCGGGGAGCTGTTTTTT. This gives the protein CASSPRFGSPLGRGYPGELFF.

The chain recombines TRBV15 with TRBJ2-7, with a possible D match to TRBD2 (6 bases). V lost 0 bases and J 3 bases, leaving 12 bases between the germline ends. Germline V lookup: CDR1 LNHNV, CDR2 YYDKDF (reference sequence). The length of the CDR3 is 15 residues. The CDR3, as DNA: TGTGCCACCAGCAGAGATATCGGGAGCGGCTACGAGCAGTACTTC. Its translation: CATSRDIGSGYEQYF. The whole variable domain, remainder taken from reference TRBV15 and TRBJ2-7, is DAMVIQNPRYQVTQFGKPVTLSCSQTLNHNVMYWYQQKSSQAPKLLFHYYDKDFNNEADTPDNFQSRRPNTSFCFLDIRSPGLGDTAMYLCATSRDIGSGYEQYFGPGTRLTVT.

Here the CDR3 reads CASSQAAGGTVSPLHF. The CDR3 DNA sequence: TGTGCCAGCAGCCAAGCGGCGGGGGGGACGGTTTCACCCCTCCACTTT. The V call is TRBV4-2, the J call TRBJ1-6; tentatively, D is TRBD1 (5 bases). The CDR3 is made up of 16 amino acids. Germline V gene data show CDR1 as LGHNA and CDR2 as YNFKEQ. V was shortened by 1 base and J by 9 bases, with 16 bases between the two germline ends.

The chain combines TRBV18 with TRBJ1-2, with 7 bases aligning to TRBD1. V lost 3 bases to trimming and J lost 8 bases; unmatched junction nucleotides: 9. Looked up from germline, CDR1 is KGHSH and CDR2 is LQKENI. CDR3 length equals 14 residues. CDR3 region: CASSPSRGKEGYTF. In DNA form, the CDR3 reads TGTGCCAGCTCACCGTCCAGGGGGAAGGAAGGCTACACCTTC. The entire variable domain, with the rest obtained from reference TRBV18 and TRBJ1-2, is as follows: NAGVMQNPRHLVRRRGQEARLRCSPMKGHSHVYWYRQLPEEGLKFMVYLQKENIIDESGMPKERFSAEFPKEGPSILRIQQVVRGDSAAYFCASSPSRGKEGYTFGSGTRLTVV.

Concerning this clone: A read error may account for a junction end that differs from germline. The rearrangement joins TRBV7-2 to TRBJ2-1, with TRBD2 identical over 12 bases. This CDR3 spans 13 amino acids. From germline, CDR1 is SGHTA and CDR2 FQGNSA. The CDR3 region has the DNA TGTGCCAGCAGCTTAGTGCCTAGCGGGGGGGCTATCTTC. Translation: CASSLVPSGGAIF.

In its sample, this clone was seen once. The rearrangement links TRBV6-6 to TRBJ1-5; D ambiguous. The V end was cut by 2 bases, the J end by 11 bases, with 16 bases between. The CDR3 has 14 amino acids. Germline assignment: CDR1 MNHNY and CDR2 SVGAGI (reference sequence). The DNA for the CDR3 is TGTGCCAGCAGTTACGAACAGCCTTCAGCGGCCCAGCATTTT. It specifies CASSYEQPSAAQHF.

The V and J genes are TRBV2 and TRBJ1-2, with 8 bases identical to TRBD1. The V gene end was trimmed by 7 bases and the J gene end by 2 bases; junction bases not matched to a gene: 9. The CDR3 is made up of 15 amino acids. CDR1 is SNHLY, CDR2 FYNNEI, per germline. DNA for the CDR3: TGTGCCAGCACCTTCTTAGGACAGGGAAACTATGGCTACACCTTC. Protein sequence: CASTFLGQGNYGYTF.

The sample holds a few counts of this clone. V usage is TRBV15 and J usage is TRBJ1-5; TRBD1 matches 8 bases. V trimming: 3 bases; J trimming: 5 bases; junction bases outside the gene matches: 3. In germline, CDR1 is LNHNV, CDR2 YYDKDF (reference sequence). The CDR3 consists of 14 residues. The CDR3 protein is CATSSLTGDQPQHF. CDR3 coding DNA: TGTGCCACCAGCAGCCTGACAGGGGATCAGCCCCAGCATTTT.